Listed here are 27 T cell receptor beta chains from one sample, sequenced in a study of blood T cells in healthy people across ages. The use of a sample-barcoded 5' primer and a J-beta primer mix characterized a second PCR of about 7 to 12 cycles. One entry per CDR3 protein, called by TCRdb with MiXCR from the 5' RACE reads. The table shows more than 450,000 distinct CDR3 sequences, with about 28% occurring only once. The data were also submitted as part of a second study, on T cells of mothers and their children.

Sequenced input: blood. These receptors were taken from a boy younger than 10 in good health.

The sample holds a few counts of this clonotype. The chain couples TRBV27 to TRBJ2-1; 9 bases fit TRBD1. The CDR3 covers 16 residues. The V and J ends lost 7 bases and 0 bases, in that order; junction bases with no gene match: 7. CDR1 and CDR2 from the germline V gene are MNHEY and SMNVEV (reference sequence). This CDR3 is CASILTGGHSYNEQFF. Here the CDR3 DNA reads TGTGCCAGCATCTTAACAGGGGGCCACTCCTACAATGAGCAGTTCTTC.

J is TRBJ2-2 and V is TRBV4-3, with 9 nucleotides matching TRBD1. CDR3 length: 16 amino acids. Germline-derived CDR1 and CDR2 are LGHNA and YSLEER. The junction had 10 bases not matched to a gene; V was cut back by 0 bases and J by 11 bases. The CDR3 protein is CASSQETGGRLGELFF. The CDR3 DNA reads as TGCGCCAGCAGCCAAGAGACAGGGGGTCGGCTGGGAGAGCTGTTTTTT.

This chain connects TRBV5-5 to TRBJ2-1, with a possible D match to TRBD2 (6 bases). The CDR3 has 12 residues. The germline gives CDR1 SGHKS, CDR2 YYEKEE (reference sequence). The V gene lost 4 bases and the J gene lost 15 bases, with 17 bases spanning the gap. For the CDR3, the DNA is TGTGCCAGCAGCAGGACGGGGGAAGTGGTGTTCTTC. Its protein is CASSRTGEVVFF.

A few counts support this clonotype. The chain uses TRBV24-1 and TRBJ2-2, with unresolved D. V lost 0 bases, J lost 4 bases, and 2 bases lay in between. This CDR3 is 13 amino acids long. Germline CDR1 KGHDR, CDR2 SFDVKD. CDR3 sequence: CATSDLITGELFF. The CDR3 DNA reads as TGTGCCACCAGTGATTTGATCACCGGGGAGCTGTTTTTT.

V usage is TRBV11-2 and J usage is TRBJ2-2; 10 positions match TRBD1. This CDR3 is 15 amino acids long. V was clipped by 5 bases and J by 5 bases; unmatched bases: 5. CDR1 and CDR2 from the germline V gene are SGHAT and FQNNGV. The CDR3 DNA reads TGTGCCAGCAGCCGCAGGACAGGGGGGACCGGGGAGCTGTTTTTT. Residues: CASSRRTGGTGELFF. Variable domain in full (rest from reference TRBV11-2 and TRBJ2-2): EAGVAQSPRYKIIEKRQSVAFWCNPISGHATLYWYQQILGQGPKLLIQFQNNGVVDDSQLPKDRFSAERLKGVDSTLKIQPAKLEDSAVYLCASSRRTGGTGELFFGEGSRLTVL.

This chain links TRBV29-1 with TRBJ1-2, with D unresolved. Deletions cut 6 bases from V and 4 bases from J, with 9 bases between. The CDR3 has 11 amino acids. Germline CDR1 SQVTM, CDR2 ANQGSEA. CDR3 coding DNA: TGCAGCGTGGAACGGGGCTATGGCTACACCTTC. It translates to CSVERGYGYTF.

CDR3 in DNA: TGTGCCATCAGTGTTGCCAGAAGCAATCAGCCCCAGCATTTT. This sequence encodes CAISVARSNQPQHF. The V call is TRBV10-3, the J call TRBJ1-5, with unresolved D. Between the trimmed V and J ends, which lost 4 bases and 1 base, there was a span of 8 bases. Germline CDR1 and CDR2: ENHRY and SYGVKD. The CDR3 extends over 14 amino acids.

This clonotype came up a few times. The rearrangement links TRBV6-1 to TRBJ2-7; 10 positions match TRBD1. Germline V gives CDR1 MNHNS, CDR2 SASEGT. The CDR3 spans 16 residues. J lost 5 bases, V lost 7 bases, and 14 bases had no gene match. The CDR3 sequence: CASTSSQGQGLHEQYF. The CDR3 nucleotides are TGTGCCAGCACCTCATCACAGGGACAGGGGTTGCACGAGCAGTACTTC.

The chain recombines TRBV6-5 with TRBJ1-6, with a possible D match to TRBD1 (5 bases). V was pared by 5 bases and J by 3 bases, with 8 bases between. This CDR3 is built from 14 residues. CDR1 and CDR2 from the germline V gene are MNHEY and SVGAGI. The CDR3 loop reads CASSRDGYNSPLHF. The CDR3 nucleotides read TGTGCCAGCAGTCGGGACGGCTATAATTCACCCCTCCACTTT.

This clonotype was picked up a small number of times. This chain joins TRBV11-2 and TRBJ2-7; 8 bases map to TRBD1. Germline trimming cut 4 bases from V and 5 bases from J; bases unmatched to any gene: 7. The CDR3 spans 14 residues. The germline V gene has CDR1 SGHAT and CDR2 FQNNGV. The CDR3 DNA is TGTGCCAGCAGCTGGGGACAGGTCCCGCACGAGCAGTACTTC. This sequence encodes CASSWGQVPHEQYF.

The genes are TRBV7-9 and TRBJ1-1, with D hard to call. The V and J ends lost 1 base and 3 bases respectively, with 3 bases between them. CDR3 size: 12 residues. Germline V CDR1 and CDR2: SEHNR, FQNEAQ (reference sequence). CDR3 amino acids: CASSLEHTEAFF. The CDR3 DNA reads TGTGCCAGCAGCTTAGAGCACACTGAAGCTTTCTTT.

The V and J genes are TRBV27 and TRBJ2-7; 10 bases are shared with TRBD2. V trimming: 5 bases; J trimming: 4 bases; junction bases outside the gene matches: 14. The germline V gene encodes CDR1 MNHEY and CDR2 SMNVEV (reference sequence). The CDR3 sequence is 17 residues long. Here the CDR3 reads CASSPLLPLAGFYEQYF. The CDR3 DNA reads TGTGCCAGCAGTCCCCTCCTCCCACTAGCGGGATTTTACGAGCAGTACTTC.

This clonotype was counted only a few times. The chain combines TRBV27 with TRBJ2-3; D might be TRBD2 (7 bases). The CDR3 extends over 16 amino acids. Looked up from germline, CDR1 is MNHEY and CDR2 is SMNVEV (reference sequence). V was clipped by 3 bases and J by 4 bases, with 17 bases between them. The CDR3 coding sequence is TGTGCCAGCAGTTTTAGCGCGGGGGCGAGCCCAGATACGCAGTATTTT. This sequence encodes CASSFSAGASPDTQYF.

This clonotype turned up a few times. J is TRBJ2-5 and V is TRBV12-3 or TRBV12-4; D gene ambiguous. There are 13 residues in the CDR3. The V and J ends lost 1 base and 5 bases respectively, with 8 bases between them. The CDR3 here is CASSLGGWETQYF. The CDR3 DNA follows: TGTGCCAGCAGTTTAGGGGGATGGGAGACCCAGTACTTC.

This clonotype was detected only once. The rearrangement uses TRBV5-1 and TRBJ2-3; 8 bases are shared with TRBD2. The length of the CDR3 is 18 residues. Germline V gives CDR1 SGHRS, CDR2 YFSETQ. V dropped 0 bases and J dropped 1; count of bases not matched to a gene: 10. In nucleotides, the CDR3 is TGCGCCAGCAGCTTGGAAGGTGCGGGGGGTTTTCGCACAGATACGCAGTATTTT. Translating gives CASSLEGAGGFRTDTQYF.

The chain uses TRBV12-3 or TRBV12-4 and TRBJ2-7, with D unclear. The CDR3 is 14 amino acids. Trimming shortened V by 6 bases and J by 2 bases, and 14 bases separated the two germline ends. The DNA for the CDR3 is TGTGCCAGCAGAGGTTTAGGTGGGGCCTACGAGCAGTACTTC. This translates into CASRGLGGAYEQYF.

This clonotype turned up a few times. V gene TRBV7-2 combines with J gene TRBJ1-1; tentatively, D is TRBD1 (6 bases). This CDR3 has 13 residues. V shed 5 bases and J shed 7 bases, with 14 bases lying between them. Looked up from germline, CDR1 is SGHTA and CDR2 is FQGNSA. The CDR3 DNA is TGTGCCAGCAGCGAAAGAGGGGGGTTTGAAGCTTTCTTT. It codes for CASSERGGFEAFF.

This CDR3 is CASSLLIAPYEQYF. The DNA for the CDR3 is TGTGCCAGCAGTTTATTGATTGCCCCATACGAGCAGTACTTC. V gene TRBV27 combines with J gene TRBJ2-1; D remains ambiguous. The J call may be faulty, since TRBJ2-7 better matches the DNA end. This CDR3 is 14 amino acids long. CDR1 and CDR2 from the germline V gene are MNHEY and SMNVEV (reference sequence).

This clonotype was counted between two and nine times. The rearrangement joins TRBV24-1 to TRBJ1-1; D gene uncertain. The germline CDR1 and CDR2 sequences are KGHDR and SFDVKD. This CDR3 spans 15 amino acids. V was clipped by 0 bases and J by 1 base, with 8 bases between them. The CDR3 is CATSDLKAENTEAFF. The CDR3 nucleotides read TGTGCCACCAGTGATTTGAAAGCCGAGAACACTGAAGCTTTCTTT.

This chain joins TRBV7-2 and TRBJ1-1; perhaps TRBD1 as D (6 bases). V was shortened by 2 bases and J by 4 bases, with 17 bases between the two germline ends. The germline V gene has CDR1 SGHTA and CDR2 FQGNSA. The CDR3 has 16 amino acids. As DNA, the CDR3 is TGTGCCAGCAGCTTAACCCCCTCAACAGGGACCACTGAAGCTTTCTTT. Protein product: CASSLTPSTGTTEAFF.

In its sample, this clonotype was seen once. One junction end does not reproduce the germline sequence, and a read error may be involved. The rearrangement links TRBV7-8 to TRBJ2-7; no firm D call. Germline CDR1 reads SGHVS; CDR2 reads FQNEAQ. The CDR3 contains 12 residues. CDR3 protein: CASSSSGPTHFF. The CDR3 coding sequence is TGTGCCAGCAGCTCCTCCGGGCCTACCCATTTCTTC.

V and J are TRBV29-1 and TRBJ2-1, with D unresolved. CDR3 size: 10 residues. Germline V gene sequence: CDR1 SQVTM, CDR2 ANQGSEA. The CDR3 region is CSLDPNEQFF. The CDR3 bases are TGCAGTCTTGACCCGAATGAGCAGTTCTTC.

This clonotype was observed a handful of times. The chain carries TRBV10-3 and TRBJ2-5; D ambiguous. V lost 0 bases and J lost 3, with 11 bases in between. This CDR3 has 15 residues. In germline, CDR1 is ENHRY, CDR2 SYGVKD. CDR3 sequence: CAISESPDGEETQYF. CDR3 coding DNA: TGTGCCATCAGTGAGTCCCCGGACGGCGAAGAGACCCAGTACTTC.

The chain joins TRBV10-2 to TRBJ2-7; 11 bases fit TRBD2. The CDR3 totals 16 residues. Germline V gene sequence: CDR1 WSHSY, CDR2 SAAADI. Trimming cost V 6 bases and J 3 bases; bases outside gene matches: 10. The CDR3 coding sequence is TGCGCCAGCAGAGATAGGCTTGGGACTAGCGGCTACGAGCAGTACTTC. This sequence encodes CASRDRLGTSGYEQYF.

This sequence joins TRBV6-2 or TRBV6-3 and TRBJ2-7, with TRBD1 as a possible D gene (6 bases). There are 15 residues in the CDR3. The germline CDR1 and CDR2 sequences are MNHEY and SVGEGT. V was clipped by 6 bases and J by 3 bases, with 18 bases between them. This chain's CDR3 is CASSRGSRDVYEQYF. The CDR3 DNA is TGTGCCAGCAGCAGGGGCTCTAGAGACGTCTACGAGCAGTACTTC.

The chain links TRBV6-5 to TRBJ2-5; 9 bases agree with TRBD2. The end of the DNA aligns better with TRBJ2-1, so the J call may be wrong. The CDR3 consists of 20 residues. Germline V gene sequence: CDR1 MNHEY, CDR2 SVGAGI. In DNA form, the CDR3 reads TGTGCCAGCAGTTACTCCGGGGCGGGAGGGCCCAATAGCCCTTACAATGAGCAGTTCTTC. It codes for CASSYSGAGGPNSPYNEQFF.

The chain recombines TRBV5-1 with TRBJ2-7; D possibly corresponds to TRBD1 (6 bases). The CDR3 has 13 residues. The germline gives CDR1 SGHRS, CDR2 YFSETQ. With 0 bases removed from V and 7 bases from J, the gap between germline ends came to 11 bases. CDR3 sequence: CASSLDYRGEQYF. CDR3 DNA: TGCGCCAGCAGCTTGGACTATAGGGGGGAGCAGTACTTC.